These 7 T cell receptor beta chains were all obtained from the same sample, sequenced in a study of cytomegalovirus exposure and HLA in healthy donors. 13 Jbeta primers and 60 Vbeta primers were used for the PCR. Method: immunoSEQ multiplex PCR; TCRdb's copy keeps in-frame clones and lacks some. This table has about 98,000 clones, less than 85% appearing once. The specimen was PBMCs. These receptor sequences come from a male donor in good health and CMV-seronegative.

V usage is TRBV27 and J usage is TRBJ2-3; D gene uncertain. The CDR3 runs to 17 residues. The V gene's germline CDR1 is MNHEY and CDR2 SMNVEV (reference sequence). V lost 0 bases and J lost 2, with 15 bases in between. Here the CDR3 reads CASSLSYFPAHTDTQYF. CDR3 coding DNA: TGTGCCAGCAGTTTATCGTACTTCCCCGCGCACACAGATACGCAGTATTTT.

The rearrangement uses TRBV4-2 and TRBJ1-1; D is undetermined. Germline V gives CDR1 LGHNA, CDR2 YNFKEQ. This CDR3 has 14 amino acids. The V gene lost 0 bases and the J gene lost 1 base, with 6 bases spanning the gap. The CDR3 coding sequence is TGTGCCAGCAGCCAAGATATAGAGAACACTGAAGCTTTCTTT. It is translated as CASSQDIENTEAFF.

This chain links TRBV5-1 with TRBJ2-7, with 9 bases aligning to TRBD1. This CDR3 contains 15 residues. Germline assignment: CDR1 SGHRS and CDR2 YFSETQ. J was trimmed by 2 bases and V by 0 bases; bases with no gene match: 3. CDR3 bases: TGCGCCAGCAGCTTGGGACAGGGGGTGGCCTACGAGCAGTACTTC. Translated, it gives CASSLGQGVAYEQYF.

V is TRBV5-1 and J is TRBJ2-1, with TRBD2 matching over 9 bases. V gave up 2 bases and J gave up 3 bases; unmatched junction bases: 6. The CDR3 has 16 amino acids. Germline-derived CDR1 and CDR2 are SGHRS and YFSETQ. The CDR3 loop is CASSLAAGGLYNEQFF. The CDR3, as DNA: TGCGCCAGCAGCTTAGCGGCGGGAGGGCTCTACAATGAGCAGTTCTTC.

V gene TRBV15 combines with J gene TRBJ2-7; no firm D call. V shed 1 base and J shed 0 bases, with 10 bases lying between them. The germline CDR1 and CDR2 sequences are LNHNV and YYDKDF (reference sequence). The CDR3 has 15 amino acids. CDR3 sequence: CATSRVDSSSYEQYF. The CDR3 nucleotides read TGTGCCACCAGCAGAGTTGACTCGAGCTCCTACGAGCAGTACTTC.

The chain has TRBV6-5 and TRBJ1-2; tentatively, D is TRBD1 (6 bases). V lost 5 bases, J lost 0 bases, and 10 bases lay in between. Per the germline V gene, CDR1 is MNHEY and CDR2 is SVGAGI. The CDR3 is 14 amino acids. The CDR3 DNA sequence: TGTGCCAGCAGTCCGAACAGGGCTAACTATGGCTACACCTTC. This sequence encodes CASSPNRANYGYTF.

This clone was counted once. V is TRBV7-9 and J is TRBJ1-2; no definite D call. The V gene's germline CDR1 is SEHNR and CDR2 FQNEAQ (reference sequence). V lost 3 bases and J 2 bases, leaving 10 bases between the germline ends. The CDR3 has 14 residues. The DNA of the CDR3 is TGTGCCAGCAGCTTGGGAGCTTGGAACTATGGCTACACCTTC. As protein: CASSLGAWNYGYTF.